This T cell receptor (beta chain) emerged from a study of cytomegalovirus exposure and HLA in healthy donors. The overall study: Early on, a data release was issued that held 85 million to 95 million unique TCRs from HLA-typed donors. Study findings and constraints: When analyzed later, a missense DCLRE1C variant was found to be linked to TCR beta V- and J-gene trimming. CMV serostatus alone was available as immune exposure information.

This clone was seen a few times. Its antigen is not known. A multiplex PCR was run with 60 Vbeta primers and 13 Jbeta primers. Authors' data handling: Later, an analysis found approximately 80 million unique TCR beta chains, and 9.5 million to 11 million of these were shared. Sequencing used immunoSEQ multiplex PCR; TCRdb keeps in-frame clones, though not all of them. V and J calls and clone size are those listed in that table; D and trimming were worked out from the DNA. The table lists 98,000 or so clones, roughly a tenth of them singletons. The receptor comes from a man between 40 and 49 years old in good health and CMV-seropositive. The sample comprised PBMCs.

The CDR3 DNA reads TGTGCCAGCAGCTTAGGAGCGGACCTTCTCTACGAGCAGTACTTC. It is translated as CASSLGADLLYEQYF. The chain carries TRBV7-2 and TRBJ2-7; D possibly corresponds to TRBD2 (5 bases). Trimming cost V 1 base and J 3 bases, with 13 bases left between them. The CDR3 covers 15 residues. Looked up from germline, CDR1 is SGHTA and CDR2 is FQGNSA. Full variable domain (outside the CDR3, taken from reference TRBV7-2 and TRBJ2-7): GAGVSQSPSNKVTEKGKDVELRCDPISGHTALYWYRQSLGQGLEFLIYFQGNSAPDKSGLPSDRFSAERTGGSVSTLTIQRTQQEDSAVYLCASSLGADLLYEQYFGPGTRLTVT.